These 9 T cell receptor beta chains came from one sample sequenced in a study of CD8+ T cells in alopecia areata. Treatment indicated: oral pan-JAK inhibitor, 5-10 mg twice daily. Reverse transcribed after extraction, RNA yielded cDNA as the sequencing template. The assay was immunoSEQ multiplex PCR, and TCRdb's table has in-frame clones only and misses some. The sample comprises approximately 210,000 clones, approximately 56% of which are singletons, and approximately 3.5% rests with the top ten. The sequencing here drew on CD4+ T cells sorted from blood, taken at week 4, from a patient treated with tofacitinib. These receptors all stem from a human donor with alopecia areata.

A few counts support this clone. The V call is TRBV5-6, the J call TRBJ1-1; TRBD1 is a possible D gene (5 bases). V was shortened by 0 bases and J by 5 bases, with 11 bases between the two germline ends. Germline V gene data show CDR1 as SGHDT and CDR2 as YYEEEE. The CDR3 contains 14 residues. CDR3 bases: TGTGCCAGCAGCTTGGCTCTGGGACGGACTGAAGCTTTCTTT. This codes for CASSLALGRTEAFF.

The rearrangement links TRBV25-1 to TRBJ2-6; TRBD1 aligns across 9 bases. Trimming at V came to 5 bases and at J to 0 bases, leaving 5 bases not matched to a gene. The CDR3 covers 17 residues. Germline V gene sequence: CDR1 MGHDK, CDR2 SYGVNS. In nucleotides, the CDR3 is TGTGCCAGCAGTCTGACAGGGGGAAGCTCTGGGGCCAACGTCCTGACTTTC. This encodes CASSLTGGSSGANVLTF.

The chain joins TRBV7-9 to TRBJ2-3; 8 bases line up with TRBD1. The J segment lost 2 bases and the V segment lost 3 bases, leaving 4 bases of the junction unmatched. Germline V gives CDR1 SEHNR, CDR2 FQNEAQ (reference sequence). This CDR3 contains 15 residues. CDR3: CASSLGQAYTDTQYF. CDR3 coding DNA: TGTGCCAGCAGCTTGGGACAGGCCTACACAGATACGCAGTATTTT.

This rearrangement joins TRBV5-6 to TRBJ1-2, with 7 bases lining up with TRBD1. Germline lookup yields CDR1 SGHDT and CDR2 YYEEEE. V shed 4 bases and J 4 bases; nucleotides not matched to a gene: 10. There are 15 residues in the CDR3. The DNA for the CDR3 is TGTGCCAGCAGCCTCTCGGGACAGACGACCTATGGCTACACCTTC. Residues: CASSLSGQTTYGYTF.

The rearrangement uses TRBV10-3 and TRBJ2-5; possible D gene TRBD1, 6 bases. The CDR3 spans 13 residues. Trimming left V 6 bases short and J 3 bases short, with 11 bases between. Germline CDR1 reads ENHRY; CDR2 reads SYGVKD. The CDR3 DNA is TGTGCCATCAGCCCGGACAGTAAAGAGACCCAGTACTTC. This codes for CAISPDSKETQYF.

Concerning this clone itself: The same CDR3 also results from other DNA sequences found in this sample. V gene TRBV4-2 combines with J gene TRBJ1-1; unclear D gene. CDR1 and CDR2 from the germline V gene are LGHNA and YNFKEQ. This CDR3 is built from 13 residues. V gave up 0 bases and J gave up 5 bases, with 7 bases separating them. CDR3 region: CASSQDPGTEAFF. The DNA of the CDR3 is TGTGCCAGCAGCCAAGATCCGGGGACTGAAGCTTTCTTT.

The V gene is TRBV27, the J gene TRBJ1-1; perhaps TRBD1 as D (5 bases). CDR1 and CDR2 (germline): MNHEY, SMNVEV (reference sequence). Trimming removed 3 bases from V and 0 bases from J, with 8 bases in between. This CDR3 region has 14 residues. CDR3 protein: CASSFLGVNTEAFF. As DNA, the CDR3 is TGTGCCAGCAGTTTCTTAGGGGTGAACACTGAAGCTTTCTTT.

The sample holds one count of this clone. The chain combines TRBV15 with TRBJ1-1; a possible D gene is TRBD1 (5 bases). The CDR3 is 13 amino acids. Trimming took 6 bases from V and 5 from J, leaving 13 bases between them. CDR1 LNHNV and CDR2 YYDKDF come from the germline V gene (reference sequence). The CDR3 region is CATSRAGGTEAFF. In nucleotides, the CDR3 is TGTGCCACCAGTCGAGCGGGGGGGACTGAAGCTTTCTTT.

This chain uses TRBV27 with TRBJ1-2, with D maybe TRBD1 (5 bases). Per the germline V gene, CDR1 is MNHEY and CDR2 is SMNVEV (reference sequence). The CDR3 totals 11 residues. V was cut by 10 bases and J by 3 bases, with 9 bases left in between. The DNA for the CDR3 is TGTGCCAACCAGGGAGACTATGGCTACACCTTC. Translated: CANQGDYGYTF.